This entry concerns a single T cell receptor (beta chain). The germline gives CDR1 SQVTM, CDR2 ANQGSEA. Trimming took 0 bases from V and 2 from J, leaving 13 bases between them. The CDR3 sequence is 15 residues long. Generated by immunoSEQ multiplex PCR, the TCRdb table keeps only in-frame clones and is missing some. The data show approximately 60,000 clones, with roughly 94% seen just once and about 3% held by the top ten. The data were taken from a study of T cell changes during pregnancy in multiple sclerosis. This receptor was identified in a female donor with multiple sclerosis, enrolled in a pregnancy study. The rearrangement uses TRBV29-1 and TRBJ2-5; D may be TRBD1 (6 bases). This specimen consisted of CD8+ T cells from peripheral blood mononuclear cells, obtained in the third trimester of pregnancy. CDR3 in DNA: TGCAGCGTTGAAGACCCTTCAGGGGAGCAAGAGACCCAGTACTTC. It encodes CSVEDPSGEQETQYF.